The rows below give T cell receptor beta chains drawn from one sample of a study of blood T cell repertoires in COVID-19. The repertoire was sequenced with immunoSEQ multiplex PCR; TCRdb's copy has only in-frame clones and lacks some. The sample includes tens of thousands of clones, roughly 74% seen only once; the top ten take roughly 6.3%. The sample consisted of peripheral blood. These receptors all come from a man between 65 and 80 years old with COVID-19, enrolled during active disease. CDR3s include the opening cysteine and the closing phenylalanine or tryptophan. The D gene is left open where the match is weak. Only part of the rows carry a size: once, few, many, or a class if the clone is expanded.

TRBV6-5	.	.	12	TRBJ1-1	TGTGCCAGCAAAACAGGGAACACTGAAGCTTTCTTT	CASKTGNTEAFF
TRBV10-3	.	TRBD1	16	TRBJ1-5	TGTGCCATCAGTGACGAACAGGGGGGAAGCAATCAGCCCCAGCATTTT	CAISDEQGGSNQPQHF
TRBV4-2	.	.	17	TRBJ2-7	TGTGCCAGCAGCCTCCTCAAGGGCGGGGTTAGCTCCTACGAGCAGTACTTC	CASSLLKGGVSSYEQYF
TRBV4-3	.	TRBD2	17	TRBJ2-1	TGCGCCAGCAGCCAAGAACTAGCGGGAGCGGGGGGTAATGAGCAGTTCTTC	CASSQELAGAGGNEQFF
TRBV19	.	.	13	TRBJ2-1	TGTGCCAGTAGCGGATGGGCCGGCAATGAGCAGTTCTTC	CASSGWAGNEQFF
TRBV2	.	TRBD1	18	TRBJ2-4	TGTGCCAGCAGTGAAGCGCTGGGACAGCGAATAGCCAAAAACATTCAGTACTTC	CASSEALGQRIAKNIQYF
TRBV6-5	.	.	15	TRBJ1-5	TGTCGTACTGGGGGGGGTCGGTATAGCAATCAGCCCCAGCATTTT	CRTGGGRYSNQPQHF
TRBV5-1	.	TRBD1	15	TRBJ2-7	TGCGCCAGCAGCTTATGGACAGGGGTCTCCTACGAGCAGTACTTC	CASSLWTGVSYEQYF
TRBV2	.	.	17	TRBJ1-5	TGTGCCAGCAGTGAAGGGGGGCTGGGGAGGGGCAATCAGCCCCAGCATTTT	CASSEGGLGRGNQPQHF
TRBV19	.	TRBD1	15	TRBJ1-5	TGTGCCACGAGCCGACAGGGCGAAGTGGATCAGCCCCAGCATTTT	CATSRQGEVDQPQHF
TRBV6-2/TRBV6-3	few	TRBD2	15	TRBJ2-5	TGTGCCAGCAGCTATGATAGCGGGGGAAGTGAGACCCAGTACTTC	CASSYDSGGSETQYF
TRBV15	.	.	15	TRBJ2-7	TGTGCCACCAGCAGAGGGGGCTATACTTCCTACGAGCAGTACTTC	CATSRGGYTSYEQYF
TRBV19	.	.	16	TRBJ1-3	TGTGCCAGTAGTTGGAATCCGGCGGGCTCTGGAAACACCATATATTTT	CASSWNPAGSGNTIYF
TRBV11-3	.	.	15	TRBJ1-4	TGTGCCAGCAGCCTGAACAGGGACGTGAGTGAAAAACTGTTTTTT	CASSLNRDVSEKLFF
TRBV6-1	few	TRBD1	17	TRBJ1-6	TGTGCCAGCAGTGCCCAGGGGGGAGGATCCTATAATTCACCCCTCCACTTT	CASSAQGGGSYNSPLHF
TRBV6-5	.	.	14	TRBJ2-1	TGTGCCAGCAGGACTATAGGAGCCTACAATGAGCAGTTCTTC	CASRTIGAYNEQFF
TRBV19	.	TRBD2	16	TRBJ2-3	TGTGCCAGTAGTTCGCGGACTAGCGGTAGCACAGATACGCAGTATTTT	CASSSRTSGSTDTQYF
TRBV5-8	few	TRBD2	17	TRBJ2-2	TGTGCCAGCAGCTTGGGGGCTAGCGGGAGTCGTCCCGGGGAGCTGTTTTTT	CASSLGASGSRPGELFF